The 4 T cell receptor beta chains listed next were all sequenced from one sample in a study of T cells in localized non-small cell lung cancer. TCRdb's table, derived via immunoSEQ multiplex PCR, lists solely in-frame clones and lacks some. The data hold approximately 2,000 clones, with roughly 20% observed a single time. The sample was normal lung tissue next to the tumor, taken before any cancer treatment. All receptors come from a female donor older than 55 with stage II lung adenocarcinoma.

This clone was detected only once. The V gene is TRBV19, the J gene TRBJ1-2; 10 nucleotides agree with TRBD1. From germline, CDR1 is LNHDA and CDR2 SQIVND (reference sequence). The V segment lost 5 bases and the J segment 8 bases; nucleotides outside the gene matches: 11. The CDR3 extends over 15 amino acids. The DNA for the CDR3 is TGTGCCAGTAGTTTCCGTCGACAGGGGGCCGGGGGCTACACCTTC. Translating it yields CASSFRRQGAGGYTF.

This clone is classed as medium-sized. This rearrangement joins TRBV9 to TRBJ2-3; tentatively, D is TRBD2 (5 bases). There are 14 residues in the CDR3. Deletions cut 7 bases from V and 6 bases from J, with 18 bases between. Germline CDR1 reads SGDLS; CDR2 reads YYNGEE. The CDR3 bases are TGTGCCAGCGTGAGGGAGCGGAGGCCGGATACGCAGTATTTT. Translated, it gives CASVRERRPDTQYF. Supplemented by reference TRBV9 and TRBJ2-3, the full variable domain reads DSGVTQTPKHLITATGQRVTLRCSPRSGDLSVYWYQQSLDQGLQFLIQYYNGEERAKGNILERFSAQQFPDLHSELNLSSLELGDSALYFCASVRERRPDTQYFGPGTRLTVL.

This clone is large (0.1 to 1%) by share. This chain links TRBV11-3 with TRBJ2-3, with 7 bases matching TRBD2. CDR1 SGHNT and CDR2 YENEEA come from the germline V gene. This CDR3 has 17 residues. With V trimmed by 5 bases and J by 5 bases, 16 bases remained unmatched. This CDR3 is CASSQARGGAGLDTQYF. The CDR3 DNA sequence: TGTGCCAGCAGCCAAGCCCGGGGTGGAGCGGGGCTAGATACGCAGTATTTT.

This chain connects TRBV29-1 to TRBJ1-2, with a possible D match to TRBD1 (6 bases). Trimming removed 0 bases at V and 7 bases at J, with 15 bases between. This CDR3 contains 14 residues. From germline, CDR1 is SQVTM and CDR2 ANQGSEA. The CDR3 DNA sequence: TGCAGCGTTGAAGATCTTCAGGGGTTAGCTGGCTACACCTTC. Residues: CSVEDLQGLAGYTF.